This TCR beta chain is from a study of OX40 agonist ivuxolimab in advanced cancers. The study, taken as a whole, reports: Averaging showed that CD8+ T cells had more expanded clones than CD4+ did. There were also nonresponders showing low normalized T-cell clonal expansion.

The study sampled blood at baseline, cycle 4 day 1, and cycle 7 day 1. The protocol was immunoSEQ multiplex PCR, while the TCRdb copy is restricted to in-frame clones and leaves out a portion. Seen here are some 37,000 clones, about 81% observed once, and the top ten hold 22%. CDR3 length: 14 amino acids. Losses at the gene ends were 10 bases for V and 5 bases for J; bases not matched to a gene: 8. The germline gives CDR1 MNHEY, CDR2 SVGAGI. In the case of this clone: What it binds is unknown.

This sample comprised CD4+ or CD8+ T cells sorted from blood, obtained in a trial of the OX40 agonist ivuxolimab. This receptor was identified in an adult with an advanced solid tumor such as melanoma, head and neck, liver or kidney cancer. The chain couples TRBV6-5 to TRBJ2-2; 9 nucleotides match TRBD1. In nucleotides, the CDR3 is TGTGCCACCGGGGGACAGGGAGTGACCGGGGAGCTGTTTTTT. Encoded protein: CATGGQGVTGELFF.